One and the same sample provided the 6 T cell receptor beta chains below, sequenced in a study of neoadjuvant nivolumab and ipilimumab in lung cancer (dated by TCRdb to the early 2020s). The label giving this sample's time point can be read as: pretherapy, before neoadjuvant immune checkpoint inhibitors. Library preparation was by the immunoSEQ multiplex PCR assay. TCRdb limited this immuneACCESS table to in-frame rearrangements with V and J called. A share of clones is missing; checked studies link under half to unresolved V genes, and the rest is unexplained. The sample table holds 40,000 to 60,000 clones, of which around nine tenths were seen once. The ten top clones hold more than 3% of the sample. The sample here was blood, taken before neoadjuvant nivolumab, alone or with ipilimumab. The receptors come from an adult with non-small cell lung cancer. Some clones in this sample may be carry-over from other donors' samples.

This clone occurred once. The chain couples TRBV7-9 to TRBJ2-3; D is unresolved. Per germline, CDR1 SEHNR and CDR2 FQNEAQ (reference sequence). Trimming shortened V by 2 bases and J by 3 bases, and 9 bases separated the two germline ends. CDR3 length: 14 amino acids. CDR3 bases: TGTGCCAGCAGCTTATTACCGGAAACAGATACGCAGTATTTT. Encoded protein: CASSLLPETDTQYF.

The CDR3 bases are TGTGCCAGCAGTGACCCCCCCGGAAACACCATATATTTT. The encoded protein is CASSDPPGNTIYF. The chain uses TRBV2 and TRBJ1-3; D remains unclear. V lost 3 bases and J 4 bases, leaving 7 bases between the germline ends. There are 13 residues in the CDR3. Germline values: CDR1 SNHLY, CDR2 FYNNEI. Supplemented by reference TRBV2 and TRBJ1-3, the full variable domain reads EPEVTQTPSHQVTQMGQEVILRCVPISNHLYFYWYRQILGQKVEFLVSFYNNEISEKSEIFDDQFSVERPDGSNFTLKIRSTKLEDSAMYFCASSDPPGNTIYFGEGSWLTVV.

The gene calls are TRBV27 and TRBJ2-7; 10 positions match TRBD2. Germline V lookup: CDR1 MNHEY, CDR2 SMNVEV (reference sequence). The CDR3 is 14 amino acids. V lost 5 bases to trimming and J lost 7 bases; unmatched junction nucleotides: 8. This CDR3 reads CASSLTSGPLEQYF. CDR3 DNA sequence: TGTGCCAGCAGTCTGACTAGCGGGCCGCTGGAGCAGTACTTC.

V and J are TRBV5-1 and TRBJ2-2; 9 positions agree with TRBD2. J was trimmed by 2 bases and V by 6 bases; bases with no gene match: 8. The germline V gene encodes CDR1 SGHRS and CDR2 YFSETQ. CDR3 size: 16 residues. The CDR3 region has the DNA TGCGCCAGCACAGTCATAGCGGGAGTAAACACCGGGGAGCTGTTTTTT. This gives the protein CASTVIAGVNTGELFF. The entire variable domain, with the rest obtained from reference TRBV5-1 and TRBJ2-2, is as follows: KAGVTQTPRYLIKTRGQQVTLSCSPISGHRSVSWYQQTPGQGLQFLFEYFSETQRNKGNFPGRFSGRQFSNSRSEMNVSTLELGDSALYLCASTVIAGVNTGELFFGEGSRLTVL.

J is TRBJ2-1 and V is TRBV19; 14 bases align to TRBD2. The junction had 14 bases not matched to a gene; V was cut back by 9 bases and J by 13 bases. From germline, CDR1 is LNHDA and CDR2 SQIVND (reference sequence). The CDR3 covers 15 residues. The CDR3 DNA sequence: TGTGCCAGCTCAGCCGGGACTAGCGGGAGATCGGAACAGTTCTTC. This encodes CASSAGTSGRSEQFF.

The sample holds one count of this clone. The V gene is TRBV2, the J gene TRBJ2-5; unclear D gene. The CDR3 covers 16 residues. V lost 4 bases, J lost 5 bases, and 20 bases lay in between. Germline assignment: CDR1 SNHLY and CDR2 FYNNEI. The CDR3 coding sequence is TGTGCCAGCAGTGGCCTCCGGGTCTTTATCGGGGAGACCCAGTACTTC. It encodes CASSGLRVFIGETQYF.